This TCR beta chain is from a study of blood T cell repertoires in COVID-19. Enrollment of patients from Seattle took place during active infection, with longitudinal follow-up. CDR3 length: 15 residues. Losses at the gene ends were 0 bases for V and 8 bases for J; bases not matched to a gene: 7. The germline V gene has CDR1 MNHEY and CDR2 SMNVEV (reference sequence). Authors' analysis steps: Reference gene primer amplification gave nucleated cell count estimates. Assay: immunoSEQ multiplex PCR; the TCRdb copy retains only in-frame clones and omits some. The V and J calls and clone size come from that table; D and trimming were worked out from the DNA. The data show fewer than 300,000 clones, 75% to 90% seen once.

The chain links TRBV27 to TRBJ1-5; the match to TRBD1 covers 7 bases. The source material was peripheral blood. This sequence originates from a woman aged 50 to 60 with COVID-19, enrolled during active disease. The CDR3 nucleotides are TGTGCCAGCAGTTTATCGGACAGGCCATCCGAGCCCCAGCATTTT. As protein: CASSLSDRPSEPQHF.